A selection of T cell receptor beta chains follows, all from one sample in a study of T cells after yellow fever vaccination. MiXCR, applied by TCRdb to the 5' RACE reads, yields one record per CDR3 protein. The sample consists of hundreds of thousands of distinct CDR3 sequences, under 15% of them appearing once. Sequencing was performed on CD4+ T cells sorted from PBMCs, taken 15 days after the yellow fever booster vaccination. The receptors stem from a man between 18 and 29 years old who received the YFV17D yellow fever vaccine. CDR3s include the opening cysteine and the closing phenylalanine or tryptophan. The order of the fields is CDR3 length, V gene, J gene, clone size, D gene, CDR3 DNA, CDR3 protein. D genes are given only for firm matches. Clone size is shown for a subset of rows, as once, few, many or a class of expanded clone.

17	TRBV5-1	TRBJ2-3	few	TRBD2	TGCGCCAGCAGCTTGGTAACCCACCGGGGGGACACAGATACGCAGTATTTT	CASSLVTHRGDTDTQYF
11	TRBV6-5	TRBJ1-2	-	-	TGTGCCAGCAGTTCTGCTTATGGCTACACCTTC	CASSSAYGYTF
15	TRBV3-1	TRBJ2-2	few	TRBD1	TGTGCCAGCAGGGGGGACAGGACTTTCACCGGGGAGCTGTTTTTT	CASRGDRTFTGELFF
12	TRBV25-1	TRBJ2-3	many	-	TGTGCCAGCAGTGACAGCACAGATACGCAGTATTTT	CASSDSTDTQYF
17	TRBV7-9	TRBJ1-1	-	TRBD1	TGTGCCAGCAGCTTATCTTCGGCAGGGGGTATGAACACTGAAGCTTTCTTT	CASSLSSAGGMNTEAFF
14	TRBV20-1	TRBJ1-1	few	-	TGCAGTGCTAGAGATGATTGGCAGAACACTGAAGCTTTCTTT	CSARDDWQNTEAFF
16	TRBV6-6	TRBJ1-5	few	TRBD1	TGTGCCAGCAGTTACGGGGGACAGGCCCTAAATCAGCCCCAGCATTTT	CASSYGGQALNQPQHF
13	TRBV20-1	TRBJ2-6	few	-	TGCAGTGCTACGATCTCTGGGGCCAACGTCCTGACTTTC	CSATISGANVLTF
13	TRBV5-1	TRBJ1-2	many	-	TGCGCCAGCAGCCCCGACCTCAACTATGGCTACACCTTC	CASSPDLNYGYTF
14	TRBV11-2	TRBJ2-1	-	-	TGTGCCAGCAGTCCCCTTGAGGCAGTGAATGAGCAGTTCTTC	CASSPLEAVNEQFF
13	TRBV29-1	TRBJ1-2	few	TRBD1	TGCAGCGTCCAACAGGGGACTCGCTATGGCTACACCTTC	CSVQQGTRYGYTF
14	TRBV19	TRBJ1-1	few	-	TGTGCCAGTAGAGGCGAGGGGTGGAACACTGAAGCTTTCTTT	CASRGEGWNTEAFF
13	TRBV2	TRBJ1-1	-	-	TGTGCCAGCAGAGGGACATTGAACACTGAAGCTTTCTTT	CASRGTLNTEAFF
13	TRBV6-5	TRBJ2-3	-	-	TGTGCCAGCAGTTACGGTCGGGGAGATACGCAGTATTTT	CASSYGRGDTQYF
14	TRBV29-1	TRBJ1-5	-	-	TGCAGCGTTCGCGACGGGAACCCCAATCAGCCCCAGCATTTT	CSVRDGNPNQPQHF
14	TRBV11-2	TRBJ1-4	-	-	TGTGCCAGCAGCTCTGGCAGGGGCCACGAAAAACTGTTTTTT	CASSSGRGHEKLFF
13	TRBV5-1	TRBJ2-3	many	-	TGCGCCAGCAGCTCGGAGGCCATAGATACGCAGTATTTT	CASSSEAIDTQYF
12	TRBV12-3/TRBV12-4	TRBJ2-5	-	-	TGTGCCAGCAGTTTAGGGCGGCGGACCCAGTACTTC	CASSLGRRTQYF
15	TRBV4-2	TRBJ1-1	few	-	TGTGCCAGCAGCCAAGGCTCCAGCTTTGGTACTGAAGCTTTCTTT	CASSQGSSFGTEAFF
13	TRBV20-1	TRBJ2-5	-	TRBD1	TGCAGTGCGACCGGGACAGGGGGAGAGACCCAGTACTTC	CSATGTGGETQYF
16	TRBV7-2	TRBJ2-1	-	-	TGTGCCAGCAGCTTAGGGTCGGGGCGGCCATACAATGAGCAGTTCTTC	CASSLGSGRPYNEQFF
14	TRBV5-1	TRBJ2-3	-	TRBD1	TGCGCCAGCAGCCAGACAGGGGCGGGAGATACGCAGTATTTT	CASSQTGAGDTQYF
16	TRBV10-3	TRBJ1-2	few	-	TGTGCCATCAGTGAGTCGACTCGAGGCTTTTCATATGGCTACACCTTC	CAISESTRGFSYGYTF
14	TRBV20-1	TRBJ2-1	-	-	TGCAGTGCTAGATCGGGTCTCCAAAGGGATGAGCAGTTCTTC	CSARSGLQRDEQFF
15	TRBV6-2/TRBV6-3	TRBJ2-6	few	TRBD1	TGTGCCAGCAGGGGGACAGTCTCTGGGGCCAACGTCCTGACTTTC	CASRGTVSGANVLTF
13	TRBV29-1	TRBJ1-2	-	-	TGCAGCGTACGGGCCCTCCCCGGCCGTGGCTACACCTTC	CSVRALPGRGYTF
13	TRBV5-1	TRBJ1-1	-	-	TGCGCCAGCAGGAATCTAGGGGGAACTGAAGCTTTCTTT	CASRNLGGTEAFF
13	TRBV20-1	TRBJ1-6	-	TRBD1	TGCAGTGCTCCCCAGGGGGCGGATTCACCCCTCCACTTT	CSAPQGADSPLHF
15	TRBV5-1	TRBJ2-6	-	TRBD1	TGCGCCAGCAGGGTTCAGGGGGCTGGGGCCAACGTCCTGACTTTC	CASRVQGAGANVLTF
13	TRBV6-2/TRBV6-3	TRBJ1-2	-	-	TGTGCCAGCAGTTACAGGGACCAGCGTGGCTACACCTTC	CASSYRDQRGYTF
14	TRBV20-1	TRBJ2-2	few	-	TGCAGTGCTAGGGAACACCCGAACACCGGGGAGCTGTTTTTT	CSAREHPNTGELFF
14	TRBV5-4	TRBJ2-5	few	-	TGTGCCAGCAGGGCCGGGACGGCCATGGAGACCCAGTACTTC	CASRAGTAMETQYF
15	TRBV9	TRBJ2-1	few	TRBD2	TGTGCCAGCAGCGGCGGGACTAACTCCTACAATGAGCAGTTCTTC	CASSGGTNSYNEQFF
13	TRBV5-1	TRBJ2-7	-	TRBD1	TGCGCCAGCCAAAGGACAGGAGCCTACGAGCAGTACTTC	CASQRTGAYEQYF
13	TRBV29-1	TRBJ2-7	many	-	TGCAGCGTTGGGAGGGACGTATCCTACGAGCAGTACTTC	CSVGRDVSYEQYF
12	TRBV30	TRBJ1-2	-	-	TGTGCCTGGTTCCTGGTTTCTCGGAGCTACACCTTC	CAWFLVSRSYTF
14	TRBV5-1	TRBJ1-2	few	-	TGCGCCAGCAGCTTGAGCCAGGGAAACTATGGCTACACCTTC	CASSLSQGNYGYTF
16	TRBV5-1	TRBJ1-2	many	-	TGCGCCAGCAGCTTGGAGGTAGCCCGCGAGGGGTATGGCTACACCTTC	CASSLEVAREGYGYTF
14	TRBV5-1	TRBJ1-2	many	-	TGCGCCAGCAGCTCGCCCTCAGATTACTATGGCTACACCTTC	CASSSPSDYYGYTF
14	TRBV2	TRBJ2-2	-	-	TGTGCCAGCAGCGAAACGGGCTTCACCGGGGAGCTGTTTTTT	CASSETGFTGELFF
14	TRBV29-1	TRBJ2-5	few	-	TGCAGCGTTGAGCGGCGGGGTCTCCAAGAGACCCAGTACTTC	CSVERRGLQETQYF
13	TRBV10-3	TRBJ2-7	few	TRBD1	TGTGCCACCCAAGCCGGGACAGGGGGCGAGCAGTACTTC	CATQAGTGGEQYF
14	TRBV29-1	TRBJ2-3	-	TRBD2	TGCAGCGCCCGGGGTAGCGGGGGCACAGATACGCAGTATTTT	CSARGSGGTDTQYF
15	TRBV12-3/TRBV12-4	TRBJ2-7	-	TRBD2	TGTGCCAGCAGTCCAAGGACTAGCGGATATTACGAGCAGTACTTC	CASSPRTSGYYEQYF
17	TRBV5-6	TRBJ2-1	-	-	TGTGCCAGCAGCTTGGGAATTGGGCCAGATTACTACAATGAGCAGTTCTTC	CASSLGIGPDYYNEQFF
20	TRBV12-3/TRBV12-4	TRBJ1-1	-	TRBD1	TGTGCCAGCAGCCCCCTAGGTGGGACAGGGTTGATTCGGGCGGGGGCTGAAGCTTTCTTT	CASSPLGGTGLIRAGAEAFF
14	TRBV6-2/TRBV6-3	TRBJ2-5	-	-	TGTGCCAGCAGGGGTCAACTGGGGGATGAGACCCAGTACTTC	CASRGQLGDETQYF
16	TRBV20-1	TRBJ2-7	-	-	TGCAGTGCTAGCGGAGTGGGCCAGGGCACGGACTACGAGCAGTACTTC	CSASGVGQGTDYEQYF
17	TRBV7-8	TRBJ2-3	-	-	TGTGCCAGCAGCTCAACGAGCCGGGGGACCCTCACAGATACGCAGTATTTT	CASSSTSRGTLTDTQYF
13	TRBV4-3	TRBJ2-5	-	-	TGCGCCAGCAGCCAAGATGAACGCGAGACCCAGTACTTC	CASSQDERETQYF
13	TRBV25-1	TRBJ1-1	-	-	TGTGCCAGCAGTGAATATCCAGGGAGTGAAGCTTTCTTT	CASSEYPGSEAFF